The next 3 T cell receptor beta chains were all read from a single sample in a study of T-cell reconstitution after alpha-beta-depleted transplantation in children. For TCRbeta, the library was prepared with unique molecular identifiers. TCRdb re-called the PCR reads with MiXCR, one entry per CDR3 protein. The table lists a few hundred thousand distinct CDR3 sequences, about 16% of them singletons. The material sequenced was PBMCs from the stem cell graft donor, taken from the stem cell graft. These TCRs come from a human donor who donated a stem cell graft to a child with acute lymphoblastic leukemia.

This clonotype was counted between two and nine times. The chain couples TRBV7-7 to TRBJ2-2; D is possibly TRBD1 (6 bases). The CDR3 loop spans 15 amino acids. The V end was cut by 5 bases, the J end by 3 bases, with 13 bases between. Germline CDR1 and CDR2: SSHAT and FNYEAQ (reference sequence). CDR3 sequence: CASSPQQGYTGELFF. CDR3 bases: TGTGCCAGCAGCCCTCAGCAGGGGTACACCGGGGAGCTGTTTTTT.

The V and J genes are TRBV28 and TRBJ2-3, with 9 bases fitting TRBD1. The V gene's germline CDR1 is MDHEN and CDR2 SYDVKM. The CDR3 sequence is 16 residues long. With 2 bases clipped from V and 1 base from J, the junction kept 4 bases outside the gene matches. As DNA, the CDR3 is TGTGCCAGCAGTTTAATCCGGACAGGGGGCACAGATACGCAGTATTTT. As protein: CASSLIRTGGTDTQYF.

As DNA, the CDR3 is TGCAGTGCTAGAGATAGTTACACTGAAGCTTTCTTT. As protein: CSARDSYTEAFF. The rearrangement links TRBV20-1 to TRBJ1-1, with D unclear. The CDR3 has 12 residues. Trimming removed 0 bases at V and 3 bases at J, with 5 bases between. Germline values: CDR1 DFQATT, CDR2 SNEGSKA (reference sequence).